The source of this T cell receptor beta chain is a study of shared T cell receptors in the human thymus. Here immunoSEQ multiplex PCR was the method, and the copy in TCRdb shows in-frame clones only, minus some. The repertoire consists of some 720,000 clones, with around nine tenths occurring once and the leading ten covering 0.008% to 0.011%. CDR1 is SQVTM and CDR2 is ANQGSEA in the germline V gene. This CDR3 region has 16 residues. Trimming at V came to 7 bases and at J to 0 bases, leaving 12 bases not matched to a gene. These data were also reused for a study on human thymus T cells. That source adds: Infants, healthy and Finnish, who were having corrective surgery for congenital heart defects served as donors. In corrective heart surgery, resections were taken, and these provided the thymus tissue. There were highly overlapping thymic repertoires among unrelated individuals, as related research reported.

Sequenced: thymocytes. The V gene is TRBV29-1, the J gene TRBJ2-3; 8 bases are a match to TRBD2. The receptor's source is a boy in the first two years of life with a congenital heart defect. CDR3 bases: TGCAGCGCCCATCCCTTGCTAGCGGGTAGCACAGATACGCAGTATTTT. Translating it yields CSAHPLLAGSTDTQYF.